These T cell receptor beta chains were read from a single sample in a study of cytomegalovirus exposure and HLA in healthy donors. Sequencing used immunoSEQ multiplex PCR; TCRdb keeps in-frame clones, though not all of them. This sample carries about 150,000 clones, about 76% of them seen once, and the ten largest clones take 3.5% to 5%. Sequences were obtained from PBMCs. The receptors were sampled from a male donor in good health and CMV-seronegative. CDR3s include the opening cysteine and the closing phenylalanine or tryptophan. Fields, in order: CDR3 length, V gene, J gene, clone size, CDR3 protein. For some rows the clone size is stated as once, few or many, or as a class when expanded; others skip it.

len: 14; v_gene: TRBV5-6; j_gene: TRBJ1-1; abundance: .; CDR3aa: CASSQGLGGTEAFF
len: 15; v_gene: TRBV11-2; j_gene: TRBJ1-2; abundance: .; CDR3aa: CASSFSGQGDRGYTF
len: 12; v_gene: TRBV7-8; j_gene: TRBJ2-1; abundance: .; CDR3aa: CASSSARPLQFF
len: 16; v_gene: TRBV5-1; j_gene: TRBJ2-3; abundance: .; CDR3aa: CASSLGVGGGTDTQYF
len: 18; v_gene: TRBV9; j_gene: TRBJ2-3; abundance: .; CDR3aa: CASSPTPGTGATTDTQYF
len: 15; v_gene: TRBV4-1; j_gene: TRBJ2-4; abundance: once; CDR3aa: CASSQDQVPENIQYF
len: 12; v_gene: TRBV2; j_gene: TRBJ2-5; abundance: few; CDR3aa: CASRDTMETQYF
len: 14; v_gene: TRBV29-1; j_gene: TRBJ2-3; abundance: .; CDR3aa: CSAGSGGSTDTQYF
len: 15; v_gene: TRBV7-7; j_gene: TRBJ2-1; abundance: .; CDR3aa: CASSPRTGGEAEQFF
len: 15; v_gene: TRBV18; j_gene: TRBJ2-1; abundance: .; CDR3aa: CASSPAGTRDNEQFF
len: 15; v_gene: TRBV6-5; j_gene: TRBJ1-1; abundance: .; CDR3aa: CASSSGQTMNTEAFF
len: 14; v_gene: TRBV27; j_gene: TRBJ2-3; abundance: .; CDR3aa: CASSPGTTPDTQYF
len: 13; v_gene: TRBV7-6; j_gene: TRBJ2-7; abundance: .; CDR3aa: CASGTGVPYEQYF
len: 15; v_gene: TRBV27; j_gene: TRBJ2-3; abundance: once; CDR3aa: CASSPRFSSTDTQYF
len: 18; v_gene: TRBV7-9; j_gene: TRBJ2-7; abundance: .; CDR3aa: CSSSLRIGGEGSSYEQYF
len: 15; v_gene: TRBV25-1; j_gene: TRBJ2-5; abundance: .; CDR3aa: CASSEYSGRQETQYF
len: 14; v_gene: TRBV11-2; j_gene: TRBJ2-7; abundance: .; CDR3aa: CASSWPRQRYEQYF
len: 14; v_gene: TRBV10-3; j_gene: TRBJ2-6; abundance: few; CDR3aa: CAIGGDSGANVLTF
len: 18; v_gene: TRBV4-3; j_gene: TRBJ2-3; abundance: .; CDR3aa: CASSPDHPGEVSTDTQYF
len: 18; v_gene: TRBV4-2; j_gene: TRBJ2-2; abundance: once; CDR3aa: CASSQKPPGGGNTGELFF
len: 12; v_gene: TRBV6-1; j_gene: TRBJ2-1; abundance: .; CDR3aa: CASRQQGGEQFF
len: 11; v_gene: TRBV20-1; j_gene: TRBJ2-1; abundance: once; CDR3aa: CSAGSGGEQFF
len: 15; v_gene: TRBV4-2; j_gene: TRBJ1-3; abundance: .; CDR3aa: CASSQDSEGANTIYF
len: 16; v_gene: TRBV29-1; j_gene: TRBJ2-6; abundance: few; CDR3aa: CSVVSGGPSGANGLTF
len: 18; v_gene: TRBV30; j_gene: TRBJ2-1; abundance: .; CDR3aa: CAWSVSRSSGSSYNEQFF
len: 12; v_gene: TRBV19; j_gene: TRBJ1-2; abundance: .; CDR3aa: CASRADYYGYTF
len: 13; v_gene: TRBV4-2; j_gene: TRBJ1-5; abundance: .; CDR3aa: CASSQVLNQPQHF
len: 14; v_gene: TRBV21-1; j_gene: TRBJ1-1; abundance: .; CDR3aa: CASSKRRGNTEAFF
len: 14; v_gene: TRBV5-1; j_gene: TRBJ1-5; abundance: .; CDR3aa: CASSLGGINQPQHF
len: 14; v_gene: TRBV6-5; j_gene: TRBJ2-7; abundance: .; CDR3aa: CASSRTSGRYEQYF
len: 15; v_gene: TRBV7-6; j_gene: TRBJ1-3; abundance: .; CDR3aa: CASSTGTAPGNTIYF
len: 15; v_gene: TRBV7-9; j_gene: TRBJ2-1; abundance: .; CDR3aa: CASRQGQGPYNEQFF
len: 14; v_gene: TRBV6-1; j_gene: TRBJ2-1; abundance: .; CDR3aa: CASSSSGSFNEQFF
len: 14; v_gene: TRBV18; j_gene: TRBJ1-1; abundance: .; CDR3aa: CASSPLPQGAEAFF
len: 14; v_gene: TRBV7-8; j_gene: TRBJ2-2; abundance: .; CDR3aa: CASRKQVNTGELFF
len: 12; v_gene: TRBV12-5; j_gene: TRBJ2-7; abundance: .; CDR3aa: CASGGQGSEQYF
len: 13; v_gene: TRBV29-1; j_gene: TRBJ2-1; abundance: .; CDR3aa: CSVRAGVGNEQFF
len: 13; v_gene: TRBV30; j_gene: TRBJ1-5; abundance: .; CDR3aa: CAWSEGGNEPQHF
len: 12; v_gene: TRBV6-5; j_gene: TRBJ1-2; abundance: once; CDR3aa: CASSYPSGSYTF
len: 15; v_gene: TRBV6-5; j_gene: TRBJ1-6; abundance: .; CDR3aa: CASSRQGERDSPLHF
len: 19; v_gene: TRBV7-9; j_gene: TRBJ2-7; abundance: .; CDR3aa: CASSPLPYAGGPLEREQYF
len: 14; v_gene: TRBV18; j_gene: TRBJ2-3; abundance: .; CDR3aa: CASSPGASTDTQYF